The 14 T cell receptor beta chains presented below share a single source sample, sequenced in a study of T cell responses to AZD1222 COVID-19 vaccine. Some clones are missing from TCRdb's copy, which holds only in-frame ones; the method was immunoSEQ multiplex PCR. The sample includes about 97,000 clones, over 75% of them seen just once. Sequenced material: peripheral blood, taken on day 0 of AZD1222 vaccination. The receptors come from an adult in good health.

This chain joins TRBV19 and TRBJ1-2, with D uncertain. V was trimmed by 9 bases and J by 2 bases, leaving 10 bases between them. The CDR3 length is 12 residues. Per germline, CDR1 LNHDA and CDR2 SQIVND (reference sequence). The CDR3 DNA reads as TGTGCCAGCCACGGAGGCAACTATGGCTACACCTTC. Amino acid sequence: CASHGGNYGYTF.

The chain uses TRBV4-1 and TRBJ2-5; TRBD1 agrees at 8 bases. This CDR3 contains 16 residues. V lost 5 bases and J lost 0; bases outside the gene matches: 8. Germline V gives CDR1 MGHRA, CDR2 YSYEKL. The CDR3 is CASSYHLDRDQETQYF. The CDR3, as DNA: TGCGCCAGCAGCTACCACTTGGACAGGGACCAAGAGACCCAGTACTTC.

This rearrangement joins TRBV19 to TRBJ1-5; 10 nucleotides align to TRBD1. Trimming at V came to 7 bases and at J to 7 bases, leaving 7 bases not matched to a gene. This CDR3 is built from 14 residues. CDR1 and CDR2 from the germline V gene are LNHDA and SQIVND (reference sequence). The DNA of the CDR3 is TGTGCCAGTATGGCGACAGGGGGCGGCCAGCCCCAGCATTTT. Amino acids: CASMATGGGQPQHF.

The rearrangement uses TRBV5-1 and TRBJ1-1; TRBD1 matches at 9 bases. This CDR3 has 13 residues. Germline CDR1 is SGHRS and CDR2 is YFSETQ. V was pared by 3 bases and J by 8 bases, with 5 bases of the junction left unmatched. The CDR3 coding sequence is TGCGCCAGCAGCTCCGGGACAGGGACCGAAGCTTTCTTT. Encoded protein: CASSSGTGTEAFF.

V and J are TRBV6-5 and TRBJ1-2, with 7 bases identical to TRBD1. Germline lookup yields CDR1 MNHEY and CDR2 SVGAGI. The CDR3 runs to 14 residues. Trimming cost V 6 bases and J 7 bases; bases outside gene matches: 11. The CDR3 loop reads CASSVQGGRAGYTF. The CDR3 region has the DNA TGTGCCAGCAGCGTGCAGGGGGGAAGGGCTGGCTACACCTTC.

This clone has just one count. This chain links TRBV9 with TRBJ2-1; TRBD2 is a possible D gene (5 bases). Germline V gene lookup returns CDR1 SGDLS and CDR2 YYNGEE. Trimming stripped 0 bases from V and 4 bases from J, with 11 bases between. The length of the CDR3 is 15 residues. For the CDR3, the DNA is TGTGCCAGCAGCGTAGACGGGGTAGAATACAATGAGCAGTTCTTC. It is translated as CASSVDGVEYNEQFF.

V is TRBV28 and J is TRBJ2-7; 10 bases fit TRBD1. Germline V gene sequence: CDR1 MDHEN, CDR2 SYDVKM. Losses at the gene ends were 5 bases for V and 6 bases for J; bases not matched to a gene: 10. The CDR3 totals 15 residues. The CDR3 loop reads CASSLYGTGDREQYF. The CDR3 DNA follows: TGTGCCAGCAGTCTTTACGGGACAGGGGATCGCGAGCAGTACTTC.

This clone was picked up one time. V usage is TRBV3-1 (or the pseudogene TRBV3-2) and J usage is TRBJ2-1; D gene unclear. The germline gives CDR1 LGHDT, CDR2 YNNKEL (reference sequence). The CDR3 has 12 residues. Trimming shortened V by 3 bases and J by 10 bases, and 10 bases separated the two germline ends. CDR3 sequence reads: CASSHVQLEQFF. CDR3 sequence (DNA): TGTGCCAGCAGCCATGTTCAGCTAGAGCAGTTCTTC.

The chain uses TRBV2 and TRBJ2-5, with D possibly being TRBD1 or TRBD2 (5 bases each). Germline V CDR1 and CDR2: SNHLY, FYNNEI. The CDR3 runs 13 residues. Trimming removed 7 bases from V and 5 bases from J, with 14 bases in between. CDR3 sequence: CASKGQPGETQYF. CDR3 in DNA: TGTGCCAGCAAGGGGCAGCCGGGGGAGACCCAGTACTTC.

The V gene is TRBV5-6, the J gene TRBJ1-2, with D unresolved. This CDR3 region has 10 residues. The V end lost 1 base, the J end lost 12 bases, and 7 bases lay between the germline ends. Germline assignment: CDR1 SGHDT and CDR2 YYEEEE. The CDR3 loop is CASSLRADTF. As DNA, the CDR3 is TGTGCCAGCAGCTTGCGGGCGGACACCTTC.

The chain joins TRBV6-6 to TRBJ1-5, with D tentatively TRBD1 (6 bases). Trimming took off 4 bases at V and 2 bases at J, with 9 bases between the two ends. Germline CDR1 is MNHNY and CDR2 is SVGAGI (reference sequence). This CDR3 has 14 amino acids. CDR3 sequence reads: CASSSGDGNQPQHF. DNA for the CDR3: TGTGCCAGCAGTTCAGGGGACGGCAATCAGCCCCAGCATTTT.

This chain uses TRBV6-2 or TRBV6-3 with TRBJ1-6; D not resolved. The length of the CDR3 is 16 residues. V lost 6 bases and J lost 0, with 12 bases in between. CDR1 and CDR2 from the germline V gene are MNHEY and SVGEGT. The CDR3 nucleotides read TGTGCCAGCAGCCCCGCCCGTAGCTCCTATAATTCACCCCTCCACTTT. Protein sequence: CASSPARSSYNSPLHF.

The chain combines TRBV27 with TRBJ2-7; no reliable D call. CDR1 and CDR2 (germline): MNHEY, SMNVEV (reference sequence). Trimming took 3 bases from V and 2 from J, leaving 14 bases between them. The CDR3 consists of 15 residues. In DNA form, the CDR3 reads TGTGCCAGCAGTTTGGTTACCGCAGCCCCCTACGAGCAGTACTTC. It specifies CASSLVTAAPYEQYF.

The gene calls are TRBV7-9 and TRBJ1-4; TRBD1 is a possible D gene (6 bases). Deletions cut 4 bases from V and 3 bases from J, with 12 bases between. The CDR3 spans 15 residues. In germline, CDR1 is SEHNR, CDR2 FQNEAQ (reference sequence). In nucleotides, the CDR3 is TGTGCCAGCAGCTCCAACAGGGCAGCTAATGAAAAACTGTTTTTT. This sequence encodes CASSSNRAANEKLFF. The full variable domain, rest sourced from reference TRBV7-9 and TRBJ1-4, is DTGVSQNPRHKITKRGQNVTFRCDPISEHNRLYWYRQTLGQGPEFLTYFQNEAQLEKSRLLSDRFSAERPKGSFSTLEIQRTEQGDSAMYLCASSSNRAANEKLFFGSGTQLSVL.